This T cell receptor (beta chain) emerged from a study of T-cell reconstitution after alpha-beta-depleted transplantation in children. Findings and caveats of the study: Alpha-beta T cells present about two months after transplant were reported to originate from several hundred expanded graft clones. Newly produced T cells mostly accounted for T-cell counts and diversity one year post-transplant. Surviving recipient T cells and thymic progenitors underlay high day-60 TCRbeta diversity in some patients.

This clonotype was picked up many times. As yet, its antigen is unknown. This sample's TCRbeta library carried unique molecular identifier barcodes. One entry per CDR3 protein results from TCRdb running MiXCR on the PCR reads. Altogether around 5,600 distinct CDR3 sequences are present, 15% being singletons, with the ten largest covering 84%. The CDR3 totals 13 residues. Per the germline V gene, CDR1 is SEHNR and CDR2 is FQNEAQ (reference sequence). V was pared by 7 bases and J by 5 bases, with 14 bases between. The source material was PBMCs, mostly from graft donor cells, sampled 180 days after TCRalphabeta/CD19-depleted stem cell transplant. The chain has TRBV7-9 and TRBJ1-2; tentative D call: TRBD1 (6 bases). The origin of this receptor is a patient aged 2-10 years who had a stem cell transplant for inherited bone marrow failure, so the T cells may come from the graft donor. The chain's CDR3 is CASTDQGSYGYTF. CDR3 sequence (DNA): TGTGCCAGCACCGATCAGGGGTCTTATGGCTACACCTTC.